The 25 T cell receptor beta chains listed next were all sequenced from one sample in a study of T-cell reconstitution after alpha-beta-depleted transplantation in children. Preparation of the TCRbeta library used unique molecular identifiers. TCRdb called the PCR reads again in MiXCR, with one record for every CDR3 protein. The table shows 350,000 to 400,000 distinct CDR3 sequences, with about 14% occurring only once. The sequencing here drew on PBMCs, taken from the stem cell graft. The source is a human donor who donated a stem cell graft to a child with Fanconi anemia.

The CDR3 is CASSQTDRGPQHF. The CDR3 coding sequence is TGTGCCAGCAGCCAAACCGACAGGGGGCCCCAGCATTTT. The chain joins TRBV3-1 to TRBJ1-5; the match to TRBD1 covers 8 bases. CDR1 is LGHDT and CDR2 is YNNKEL in the germline V gene (reference sequence). J lost 9 bases, V lost 2 bases, and 3 bases had no gene match. This CDR3 is 13 amino acids long.

This clonotype turned up a few times. The gene calls are TRBV7-2 and TRBJ2-7; D call uncertain. Germline V gene data show CDR1 as SGHTA and CDR2 as FQGNSA. The CDR3 is 13 residues long. Trimming pared 1 base from V and 2 bases from J, leaving 6 bases between. Here the CDR3 reads CASSLVSAYEQYF. CDR3 nucleotide sequence: TGTGCCAGCAGCTTAGTCAGCGCCTACGAGCAGTACTTC.

This clonotype appeared a few times. The rearrangement joins TRBV10-3 to TRBJ1-6; D is ambiguous. Germline CDR1 and CDR2: ENHRY and SYGVKD. The V end lost 1 base, the J end lost 10 bases, and 26 bases lay between the germline ends. The CDR3 sequence is 19 residues long. The DNA of the CDR3 is TGTGCCATCAGTGAGTTCGAATCGGAGGGTAACTCCCTTAGCTCACCCCTCCACTTT. Translating gives CAISEFESEGNSLSSPLHF.

A few counts support this clonotype. V gene TRBV5-8 combines with J gene TRBJ2-5; D could derive from TRBD1 or TRBD2 (6 bases each). There are 16 residues in the CDR3. CDR1 and CDR2 (germline): SGHTS, YDEGEE. V dropped 4 bases and J dropped 0 bases, with 16 bases sitting between them. The CDR3 bases are TGTGCCAGCAGCCGAGGGGGGCCCCTGTACCAAGAGACCCAGTACTTC. Translation gives CASSRGGPLYQETQYF.

The genes are TRBV18 and TRBJ1-1; no definite D call. The CDR3 contains 15 residues. CDR1 and CDR2 (germline): KGHSH, LQKENI. Trimming left V 5 bases short and J 2 bases short, with 15 bases between. CDR3 region: CASSGQKGYNTEAFF. CDR3 coding DNA: TGTGCCAGCTCAGGGCAAAAAGGGTACAACACTGAAGCTTTCTTT. Using reference TRBV18 and TRBJ1-1 for the parts outside the CDR3, the full variable domain is NAGVMQNPRHLVRRRGQEARLRCSPMKGHSHVYWYRQLPEEGLKFMVYLQKENIIDESGMPKERFSAEFPKEGPSILRIQQVVRGDSAAYFCASSGQKGYNTEAFFGQGTRLTVV.

This clonotype has at least ten counts. This chain links TRBV7-8 with TRBJ2-1; 7 nucleotides line up with TRBD2. Looked up from germline, CDR1 is SGHVS and CDR2 is FQNEAQ. Trimming at V came to 2 bases and at J to 4 bases, leaving 8 bases not matched to a gene. The CDR3 spans 16 residues. The CDR3 reads CASSLSAGDGYNEQFF. CDR3 bases: TGTGCCAGCAGCTTATCCGCGGGGGACGGGTACAATGAGCAGTTCTTC.

This clonotype has at least ten counts. The rearrangement uses TRBV5-5 and TRBJ2-5; D is unresolved. This CDR3 comprises 15 residues. V dropped 1 base and J dropped 1 base, with 11 bases sitting between them. Germline V gene lookup returns CDR1 SGHKS and CDR2 YYEKEE (reference sequence). CDR3 nucleotide sequence: TGTGCCAGCAGCTTGAATCATCGGGCCCAAGAGACCCAGTACTTC. Translated, it gives CASSLNHRAQETQYF. Combining the CDR3 with reference TRBV5-5 and TRBJ2-5 gives the whole variable domain DAGVTQSPTHLIKTRGQQVTLRCSPISGHKSVSWYQQVLGQGPQFIFQYYEKEERGRGNFPDRFSARQFPNYSSELNVNALLLGDSALYLCASSLNHRAQETQYFGPGTRLLVL.

The chain carries TRBV7-2 and TRBJ2-7; 10 bases line up with TRBD2. Germline trimming cut 4 bases from V and 1 base from J; bases unmatched to any gene: 4. CDR3 size: 15 residues. Germline V gene data show CDR1 as SGHTA and CDR2 as FQGNSA. As DNA, the CDR3 is TGTGCCAGCAGCTCTAGCGGGGGCCGATCCTACGAGCAGTACTTC. Its translation: CASSSSGGRSYEQYF.

In this sample, this clonotype turned up a few times. The chain employs TRBV20-1 and TRBJ2-1; no clear D gene. V was shortened by 2 bases and J by 9 bases, with 14 bases between the two germline ends. The CDR3 has 13 amino acids. Germline V lookup: CDR1 DFQATT, CDR2 SNEGSKA (reference sequence). DNA of the CDR3: TGCAGTGCTAGACCTTCTCGGTGGCCTGAGCAGTTCTTC. Translated, it gives CSARPSRWPEQFF.

This clonotype was observed a handful of times. The V gene is TRBV5-1, the J gene TRBJ1-2; D is unclear. CDR3 size: 14 residues. CDR1 and CDR2 from the germline V gene are SGHRS and YFSETQ. Between the trimmed V and J ends, which lost 3 bases and 2 bases, there was a span of 11 bases. This CDR3 reads CASSSSVGNYGYTF. The CDR3 DNA follows: TGCGCCAGCAGCTCGAGCGTCGGGAACTATGGCTACACCTTC.

About this clonotype: The conserved phenylalanine or tryptophan normally closing the CDR3 is absent here, so this likely arose from a read error. This rearrangement joins TRBV15 to TRBJ1-1; maybe TRBD1 (5 bases). Trimming pared 3 bases from V and 0 bases from J, leaving 11 bases between. Germline-derived CDR1 and CDR2 are LNHNV and YYDKDF (reference sequence). The CDR3 contains 15 residues. CDR3 nucleotides: TGTGCCACCAGCAGCAGGGTTCCCATGAACACTGAAGCTTTCTGT. Its protein is CATSSRVPMNTEAFC.

The chain carries TRBV5-8 and TRBJ1-2, with unresolved D. Germline V gene lookup returns CDR1 SGHTS and CDR2 YDEGEE. The CDR3 loop spans 15 amino acids. The V and J ends lost 0 bases and 2 bases respectively, with 11 bases between them. CDR3 coding DNA: TGTGCCAGCAGCTTGGGAGGACGGATCAACTATGGCTACACCTTC. It codes for CASSLGGRINYGYTF.

This clonotype has only a few counts. Mismatch with germline at one junction end may stem from a read error. The chain carries TRBV9 and TRBJ2-5; D is unclear. The length of the CDR3 is 12 residues. CDR1 and CDR2 from the germline V gene are SGDLS and YYNGEE. The CDR3 sequence: CASSDSGETHYF. DNA of the CDR3: TGTGCCAGCAGCGACTCAGGAGAGACCCATTACTTC.

At least ten counts were recorded for this clonotype. This chain links TRBV12-3 or TRBV12-4 with TRBJ2-2; 11 nucleotides align to TRBD1. With 5 bases clipped from V and 5 bases from J, the junction kept 10 bases outside the gene matches. The CDR3 spans 17 residues. DNA of the CDR3: TGTGCCAGCAGTGCTACCCGGGACAGGGGGAGGACCGGGGAGCTGTTTTTT. It is translated as CASSATRDRGRTGELFF.

The chain employs TRBV10-3 and TRBJ1-5; 9 bases are shared with TRBD1. V trimming: 6 bases; J trimming: 5 bases; junction bases outside the gene matches: 2. Per germline, CDR1 ENHRY and CDR2 SYGVKD. This CDR3 spans 13 amino acids. DNA of the CDR3: TGTGCCATCAGCCGACAGGGGGATCAGCCCCAGCATTTT. Translated: CAISRQGDQPQHF.

The chain recombines TRBV6-1 with TRBJ1-1; the D is unclear. CDR1 and CDR2 (germline): MNHNS, SASEGT. V was cut by 6 bases and J by 0 bases, with 14 bases left in between. CDR3 size: 15 residues. The CDR3 is CASSPSGLMNTEAFF. CDR3 in DNA: TGTGCCAGCAGCCCGTCCGGGCTGATGAACACTGAAGCTTTCTTT.

The V gene is TRBV11-2, the J gene TRBJ1-2; D unclear. Trimming cost V 0 bases and J 5 bases, with 10 bases left between them. Germline V lookup: CDR1 SGHAT, CDR2 FQNNGV. This CDR3 contains 14 residues. Here the CDR3 reads CASSLDGLFYGYTF. The CDR3 nucleotides read TGTGCCAGCAGCTTAGACGGACTTTTTTATGGCTACACCTTC.

The chain links TRBV7-2 to TRBJ2-1, with 8 bases identical to TRBD2. J gave up 6 bases and V 1 base, and 5 bases lay outside the gene matches. This CDR3 is built from 15 residues. Germline V gene lookup returns CDR1 SGHTA and CDR2 FQGNSA. CDR3 in amino acids: CASSLGGAGANEQFF. DNA for the CDR3: TGTGCCAGCAGCTTAGGAGGAGCGGGGGCCAATGAGCAGTTCTTC.

This clonotype was seen only a few times. The gene calls are TRBV3-1 and TRBJ1-5, with D possibly matching TRBD1 (6 bases). CDR1 is LGHDT, CDR2 YNNKEL, per germline (reference sequence). CDR3 size: 16 residues. Between the trimmed V and J ends, which lost 4 bases and 0 bases, there was a span of 13 bases. The CDR3 bases are TGTGCCAGCAGCCCGACATCCAGGGGTAGCAATCAGCCCCAGCATTTT. This sequence encodes CASSPTSRGSNQPQHF. The whole variable domain, filled in from reference TRBV3-1 and TRBJ1-5, reads DTAVSQTPKYLVTQMGNDKSIKCEQNLGHDTMYWYKQDSKKFLKIMFSYNNKELIINETVPNRFSPKSPDKAHLNLHINSLELGDSAVYFCASSPTSRGSNQPQHFGDGTRLSIL.

This clonotype appeared a few times. The chain joins TRBV7-8 to TRBJ2-7; tentative D call: TRBD1 (6 bases). The CDR3 totals 15 residues. V was cut by 1 base and J by 0 bases, with 10 bases left in between. Looked up from germline, CDR1 is SGHVS and CDR2 is FQNEAQ. The CDR3 sequence is CASSLGQGNSYEQYV. CDR3 coding DNA: TGTGCCAGCAGCTTAGGGCAGGGGAACTCCTACGAGCAGTACGTC.

V is TRBV4-3 and J is TRBJ1-2; D uncertain. Germline CDR1 and CDR2: LGHNA and YSLEER. V was shortened by 0 bases and J by 3 bases, with 5 bases between the two germline ends. The CDR3 sequence is 13 residues long. CDR3 DNA sequence: TGCGCCAGCAGCCAAGATCAATACTATGGCTACACCTTC. Its translation is CASSQDQYYGYTF.

This clonotype was found a few times. This sequence joins TRBV11-2 and TRBJ1-1; no clear D. Per the germline V gene, CDR1 is SGHAT and CDR2 is FQNNGV. V dropped 5 bases and J dropped 0 bases, with 10 bases sitting between them. The length of the CDR3 is 14 residues. CDR3 coding DNA: TGTGCCAGCAGCCCGATGTCCCTGAACACTGAAGCTTTCTTT. Its translation is CASSPMSLNTEAFF.

This clonotype was counted at least ten times. The rearrangement joins TRBV12-3 or TRBV12-4 to TRBJ1-3; no clear D. The germline V and J ends were trimmed by 3 bases and 7 bases, with 4 bases remaining between them. The CDR3 is made up of 11 amino acids. The CDR3, as DNA: TGTGCCAGCAGTTTCCGGAACACCATATATTTT. It encodes CASSFRNTIYF.

The genes are TRBV4-2 and TRBJ1-2, with a tentative D call TRBD1 (6 bases). Germline CDR1 and CDR2: LGHNA and YNFKEQ. This CDR3 contains 16 residues. Trimming removed 0 bases from V and 2 bases from J, with 13 bases in between. The CDR3 nucleotides are TGTGCCAGCAGCCAAGAACCGGGACATCCAAACTATGGCTACACCTTC. Protein sequence: CASSQEPGHPNYGYTF.

This chain uses TRBV5-1 with TRBJ2-5; no firm D call. The CDR3 consists of 16 residues. V was trimmed by 0 bases and J by 4 bases, leaving 16 bases between them. The germline CDR1 and CDR2 sequences are SGHRS and YFSETQ. The CDR3 region is CASSLAQASQSETQYF. The CDR3 coding sequence is TGCGCCAGCAGCTTGGCCCAGGCCAGCCAATCAGAGACCCAGTACTTC.